This T cell receptor (beta chain) was identified during a study of blood T cells in healthy people across ages. CDR3 length equals 15 residues. Germline lookup yields CDR1 MNHNS and CDR2 SASEGT. The V segment lost 6 bases and the J segment 6 bases; nucleotides outside the gene matches: 6. Points from the study as a whole: There was no known CMV status for donors, so expanded clonotype changes were possibly confounded. A roughly linear fall in TCR beta diversity per million T cells was seen with increasing age. PBMCs went unsorted, and a conclusive naive versus antigen-experienced comparison was therefore prevented.

Turning to this clonotype: Its antigen is not identified.

A second roughly 6 to 12 cycle PCR used barcoded and J-beta primers. TCRdb re-called the 5' RACE reads through MiXCR, storing one row per CDR3 protein. The profile shows some 1.4 million distinct CDR3 sequences, 40% to 50% of them singletons. The sequence was obtained from a young woman in good health. The rearrangement links TRBV6-1 to TRBJ2-3, with 13 bases that match TRBD2. Sequenced input: blood. The CDR3 reads CASRRLAGGYDTQYF. CDR3 bases: TGTGCCAGCAGGAGACTAGCGGGAGGTTACGATACGCAGTATTTT.